This paragraph covers one T cell receptor beta chain sequence. These data are taken from a study of blood T cell repertoires in COVID-19. Germline lookup yields CDR1 MNHEY and CDR2 SVGAGI. V gave up 7 bases and J gave up 9 bases, with 22 bases separating them. This CDR3 spans 15 amino acids. TCRdb keeps only in-frame clones here, not all; method: immunoSEQ multiplex PCR. The repertoire holds about 390,000 clones, with around 87% as singletons. This chain joins TRBV6-5 and TRBJ2-1; possible D gene TRBD1, 6 bases. The sample taken for sequencing was peripheral blood. This receptor was obtained from a woman aged 60-75 years with COVID-19, enrolled during active disease. The CDR3 is CASTPTNREVSEQFF. CDR3 coding DNA: TGTGCCAGCACCCCGACGAACAGGGAAGTCAGTGAGCAGTTCTTC.